What follows are 27 T cell receptor beta chains derived from one specimen sequenced in a study of cytomegalovirus exposure and HLA in healthy donors. PCR employed 60 Vbeta and 13 Jbeta primers. TCRdb's table, derived via immunoSEQ multiplex PCR, lists solely in-frame clones and lacks some. The table lists roughly 99,000 clones, 65% to 85% of them singletons. Sequencing was done on a sample of PBMCs. All receptors come from a man aged 25 to 45 in good health and CMV-seronegative.

This clone was observed a few times. V and J are TRBV4-1 and TRBJ2-7; D possibly corresponds to TRBD2 (6 bases). CDR3 size: 14 residues. Germline loops: CDR1 MGHRA, CDR2 YSYEKL. Trimming removed 0 bases from V and 3 bases from J, with 9 bases in between. This CDR3 reads CASSQDRGGYEQYF. The CDR3 DNA is TGCGCCAGCAGCCAAGACCGGGGAGGCTACGAGCAGTACTTC.

For this clone: A read error may produce the germline difference seen at one junction end. The V gene is TRBV7-7, the J gene TRBJ2-2, with 7 positions matching TRBD1. Per the germline V gene, CDR1 is SSHAT and CDR2 is FNYEAQ (reference sequence). The CDR3 covers 15 residues. The CDR3 spells CASSLRQGGPGELFF. The CDR3 nucleotides read TGTGCTAGCAGCTTGAGACAGGGCGGGCCCGGGGAGCTGTTTTTT. The full variable domain, in which reference TRBV7-7 and TRBJ2-2 provide the parts outside the CDR3, is GAGVSQSPRYKVTKRGQDVTLRCDPISSHATLYWYQQALGQGPEFLTYFNYEAQPDKSGLPSDRFSAERPEGSISTLTIQRTEQRDSAMYRCASSLRQGGPGELFFGEGSRLTVL.

This clone was seen only once. The chain carries TRBV28 and TRBJ1-2; the D is unclear. In germline, CDR1 is MDHEN, CDR2 SYDVKM. This CDR3 contains 11 residues. V lost 5 bases, J lost 3 bases, and 4 bases lay in between. CDR3 bases: TGTGCCAGCAGTCCTCACTATGGCTACACCTTC. Amino acid sequence: CASSPHYGYTF.

This clone was counted only a few times. Here the CDR3 reads CASSQDWAGGTDYGYTF. CDR3 sequence (DNA): TGTGCCAGCAGCCAAGATTGGGCAGGGGGCACCGACTATGGCTACACCTTC. The rearrangement uses TRBV4-2 and TRBJ1-2; 8 nucleotides align to TRBD1. Trimming removed 0 bases from V and 3 bases from J; junction bases left unmatched: 9. CDR1 and CDR2 from the germline V gene are LGHNA and YNFKEQ. CDR3 length: 17 amino acids.

The rearrangement links TRBV11-2 to TRBJ1-2; 7 bases match TRBD1. This CDR3 has 13 amino acids. Germline CDR1 SGHAT, CDR2 FQNNGV. V lost 1 base, J lost 4 bases, and 0 bases stayed unmatched. CDR3 sequence: CASSLAGGYGYTF. The CDR3 nucleotides are TGTGCCAGCAGCTTAGCAGGGGGCTATGGCTACACCTTC.

The chain uses TRBV19 and TRBJ2-7, with 8 positions matching TRBD1. CDR1 is LNHDA, CDR2 SQIVND, per germline (reference sequence). The CDR3 consists of 14 residues. The junction had 3 bases not matched to a gene; V was cut back by 5 bases and J by 0 bases. CDR3 sequence reads: CASSSTGGSYEQYF. DNA of the CDR3: TGTGCCAGTAGTTCAACAGGGGGCTCCTACGAGCAGTACTTC.

This clone was detected only a few times. The chain joins TRBV6-1 to TRBJ1-4; D is unresolved. Trimming took off 6 bases at V and 8 bases at J, with 16 bases between the two ends. Germline lookup yields CDR1 MNHNS and CDR2 SASEGT. The CDR3 loop spans 14 amino acids. Here the CDR3 DNA reads TGTGCCAGCAGAACCTCTACCCTAGGAGAAAAACTGTTTTTT. This codes for CASRTSTLGEKLFF.

V is TRBV30 and J is TRBJ1-1; no definite D call. V was trimmed by 3 bases and J by 6 bases, leaving 17 bases between them. CDR3 size: 14 residues. Germline lookup yields CDR1 GTSNPN and CDR2 SVGIG (reference sequence). CDR3 coding DNA: TGTGCCTGGAGACGGTCCGGAGGAACCCCTGAAGCTTTCTTT. Translation gives CAWRRSGGTPEAFF.

The chain links TRBV19 to TRBJ1-2, with TRBD1 identical over 7 bases. Germline lookup yields CDR1 LNHDA and CDR2 SQIVND (reference sequence). The CDR3 length is 13 residues. V shed 5 bases and J 2 bases; nucleotides not matched to a gene: 2. Written as DNA, the CDR3 is TGTGCCAGTAGTTTGGGACAGAACTATGGCTACACCTTC. The encoded protein is CASSLGQNYGYTF.

This chain joins TRBV4-1 and TRBJ2-7, with 11 nucleotides matching TRBD1. Germline loops: CDR1 MGHRA, CDR2 YSYEKL. This CDR3 is 14 amino acids long. V lost 5 bases to trimming and J lost 7 bases; unmatched junction nucleotides: 7. CDR3 in amino acids: CASSDGQGAGEQYF. In DNA, the CDR3 is TGCGCCAGCAGCGACGGACAGGGGGCGGGAGAGCAGTACTTC.

Of note for this clone: At one boundary the junction diverges from the germline segment, which might be a read error. This rearrangement joins TRBV2 to TRBJ2-7; 8 bases match TRBD1. The CDR3 is made up of 12 amino acids. Germline assignment: CDR1 SNHLY and CDR2 FYNNEI. The CDR3 spells CASSQGAAKLSF. The CDR3 nucleotides read TGTGCCAGCAGTCAGGGGGCGGCAAAGTTATCCTTC.

Comments on this clone: Other DNA sequences in the same sample also yield this CDR3. This chain joins TRBV29-1 and TRBJ1-1; tentatively, D is TRBD1 (5 bases). Between the trimmed V and J ends, which lost 5 bases and 0 bases, there was a span of 10 bases. The CDR3 runs 13 residues. The germline V gene encodes CDR1 SQVTM and CDR2 ANQGSEA. CDR3: CSVPGTLNTEAFF. CDR3 DNA sequence: TGCAGCGTTCCTGGGACTCTGAACACTGAAGCTTTCTTT.

The rearrangement links TRBV6-4 to TRBJ2-2; 7 nucleotides agree with TRBD2. Per the germline V gene, CDR1 is MRHNA and CDR2 is SNTAGT. The CDR3 has 15 residues. V shed 3 bases, J shed 4 bases, and the junction held 5 bases outside the gene matches. As DNA, the CDR3 is TGTGCCAGCAGTGAGGGGAGCGGGACCACCGGGGAGCTGTTTTTT. Translation: CASSEGSGTTGELFF.

The CDR3 sequence is CASSTPTQVNEKLFF. For the CDR3, the DNA is TGTGCCAGTAGTACCCCGACGCAGGTCAACGAAAAACTGTTTTTT. The V gene is TRBV19, the J gene TRBJ1-4; D uncertain. This CDR3 region has 15 residues. V lost 4 bases to trimming and J lost 8 bases, with 17 bases between them. The V gene's germline CDR1 is LNHDA and CDR2 SQIVND (reference sequence).

The gene calls are TRBV5-6 and TRBJ2-3; a weak D match, TRBD2 (5 bases). The CDR3 covers 13 residues. Deletions cut 3 bases from V and 1 base from J, with 6 bases between. CDR1 SGHDT and CDR2 YYEEEE come from the germline V gene. The CDR3 region is CASSYGGTDTQYF. The CDR3 DNA reads as TGTGCCAGCAGCTACGGGGGCACAGATACGCAGTATTTT.

The rearrangement links TRBV5-1 to TRBJ1-3, with TRBD1 as a possible D gene (5 bases). The CDR3 extends over 15 amino acids. In germline, CDR1 is SGHRS, CDR2 YFSETQ. Trimming removed 3 bases at V and 7 bases at J, with 17 bases between. The chain's CDR3 is CASSSPGTRGNTIYF. The CDR3 region has the DNA TGCGCCAGCAGCTCGCCTGGGACTAGAGGGAACACCATATATTTT. The variable domain in full, completed from reference TRBV5-1 and TRBJ1-3, reads KAGVTQTPRYLIKTRGQQVTLSCSPISGHRSVSWYQQTPGQGLQFLFEYFSETQRNKGNFPGRFSGRQFSNSRSEMNVSTLELGDSALYLCASSSPGTRGNTIYFGEGSWLTVV.

The chain uses TRBV2 and TRBJ2-1; D might be TRBD2 (5 bases). CDR3 length: 16 amino acids. Per germline, CDR1 SNHLY and CDR2 FYNNEI. Deletions cut 2 bases from V and 2 bases from J, with 13 bases between. This CDR3 is CASSESRLAAYNEQFF. CDR3 in DNA: TGTGCCAGCAGTGAATCCCGGCTAGCAGCCTACAATGAGCAGTTCTTC. Full variable domain (missing parts from reference TRBV2 and TRBJ2-1): EPEVTQTPSHQVTQMGQEVILRCVPISNHLYFYWYRQILGQKVEFLVSFYNNEISEKSEIFDDQFSVERPDGSNFTLKIRSTKLEDSAMYFCASSESRLAAYNEQFFGPGTRLTVL.

CDR3 coding DNA: TGTGCCAGCAGACCGGGACTAGGGGCCAATGAGCAGTTCTTC. It encodes CASRPGLGANEQFF. The genes are TRBV11-2 and TRBJ2-1, with 8 bases fitting TRBD2. V was pared by 6 bases and J by 6 bases, with 7 bases of the junction left unmatched. Germline values: CDR1 SGHAT, CDR2 FQNNGV. This CDR3 region has 14 residues.

The CDR3, as DNA: TGTGCCTGGAGTGGTGAAGGGGGCGCTTTTTACGAGCAGTACTTC. Its translation is CAWSGEGGAFYEQYF. The genes are TRBV30 and TRBJ2-7, with 7 bases identical to TRBD1. Germline CDR1 reads GTSNPN; CDR2 reads SVGIG (reference sequence). V lost 1 base, J lost 4 bases, and 10 bases stayed unmatched. CDR3 length: 15 amino acids.

The gene calls are TRBV5-1 and TRBJ1-2; D unclear. This CDR3 is 12 amino acids long. V was pared by 1 base and J by 10 bases, with 11 bases between. Germline CDR1 SGHRS, CDR2 YFSETQ. CDR3 amino acids: CASSLQPGTYTF. The DNA for the CDR3 is TGCGCCAGCAGCTTGCAGCCGGGAACCTACACCTTC. The full variable domain, its missing parts supplied by reference TRBV5-1 and TRBJ1-2, is KAGVTQTPRYLIKTRGQQVTLSCSPISGHRSVSWYQQTPGQGLQFLFEYFSETQRNKGNFPGRFSGRQFSNSRSEMNVSTLELGDSALYLCASSLQPGTYTFGSGTRLTVV.

The rearrangement joins TRBV5-1 to TRBJ2-2, with TRBD2 matching 13 bases. The CDR3 runs to 18 residues. CDR1 is SGHRS and CDR2 is YFSETQ in the germline V gene. The V gene end was trimmed by 3 bases and the J gene end by 0 bases; junction bases not matched to a gene: 5. CDR3 loop: CASSYLGTSGANTGELFF. In DNA form, the CDR3 reads TGCGCCAGCAGCTACCTTGGGACTAGCGGGGCGAACACCGGGGAGCTGTTTTTT.

In its sample, this clone was seen a few times. J is TRBJ1-1 and V is TRBV11-2; D gene unclear. CDR1 is SGHAT and CDR2 is FQNNGV in the germline V gene. This CDR3 spans 13 amino acids. Trimming took off 5 bases at V and 2 bases at J, with 9 bases between the two ends. This CDR3 reads CASSPLRNTEAFF. The CDR3 DNA reads TGTGCCAGCAGCCCCCTTAGAAACACTGAAGCTTTCTTT.

This clone is a singleton in its sample. V is TRBV7-2 and J is TRBJ1-1; 11 positions match TRBD1. Germline CDR1 SGHTA, CDR2 FQGNSA. V trimming: 5 bases; J trimming: 5 bases; junction bases outside the gene matches: 19. This CDR3 has 19 residues. The CDR3 protein is CASSPKVLLWGTGGTEAFF. The CDR3 region has the DNA TGTGCCAGCAGCCCCAAAGTCCTTCTTTGGGGGACAGGGGGTACTGAAGCTTTCTTT.

As to this clone: One end of the junction fails to match germline, which may point to a read error. The chain recombines TRBV25-1 with TRBJ2-7; possibly TRBD1 for D (6 bases). Germline CDR1 reads MGHDK; CDR2 reads SYGVNS. This CDR3 is 13 amino acids long. CDR3 sequence reads: CASSDQGQINQIF. The DNA of the CDR3 is TGTGCCAGCAGTGACCAGGGGCAGATTAACCAGATCTTC.

The V and J genes are TRBV10-1 and TRBJ1-2; 7 bases are a match to TRBD1. CDR3 length: 13 residues. Germline-derived CDR1 and CDR2 are WNHNN and SYGVQD (reference sequence). V lost 5 bases and J lost 4; bases outside the gene matches: 4. The CDR3 loop is CASSLDRAYGYTF. DNA of the CDR3: TGCGCCAGCAGTCTTGACAGGGCCTATGGCTACACCTTC.

This clone was seen only once. The chain is built from TRBV30 and TRBJ1-6; 7 nucleotides match TRBD1. Germline CDR1 GTSNPN, CDR2 SVGIG (reference sequence). V lost 0 bases, J lost 7 bases, and 3 bases stayed unmatched. This CDR3 is built from 14 residues. The CDR3 sequence is CAWSVSRGNSPLHF. As DNA, the CDR3 is TGTGCCTGGAGTGTAAGCAGGGGGAATTCACCCCTCCACTTT.

The V call is TRBV5-4, the J call TRBJ2-5; TRBD2 matches at 10 bases. The CDR3 length is 16 residues. From germline, CDR1 is SGHNT and CDR2 YYREEE (reference sequence). Germline trimming cut 0 bases from V and 5 bases from J; bases unmatched to any gene: 7. The CDR3 DNA is TGTGCCAGCAGCTTGGCCTGGGCTAGCGGGAGTGAGACCCAGTACTTC. This gives the protein CASSLAWASGSETQYF.